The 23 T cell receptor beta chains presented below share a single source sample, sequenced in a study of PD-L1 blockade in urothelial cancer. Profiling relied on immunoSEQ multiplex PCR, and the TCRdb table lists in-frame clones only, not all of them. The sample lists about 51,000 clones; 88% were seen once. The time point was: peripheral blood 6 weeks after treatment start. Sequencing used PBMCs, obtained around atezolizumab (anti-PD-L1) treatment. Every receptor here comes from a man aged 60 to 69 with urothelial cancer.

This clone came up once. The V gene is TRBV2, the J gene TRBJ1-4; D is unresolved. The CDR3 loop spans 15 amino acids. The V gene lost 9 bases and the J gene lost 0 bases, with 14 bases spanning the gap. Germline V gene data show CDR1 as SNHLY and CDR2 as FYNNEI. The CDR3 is CASSQQGATNEKLFF. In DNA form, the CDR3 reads TGTGCCAGTTCTCAACAAGGAGCAACTAATGAAAAACTGTTTTTT.

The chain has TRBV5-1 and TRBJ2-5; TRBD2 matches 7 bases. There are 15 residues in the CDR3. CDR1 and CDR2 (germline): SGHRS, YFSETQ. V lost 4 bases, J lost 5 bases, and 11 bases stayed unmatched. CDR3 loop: CASSDLTRGTETQYF. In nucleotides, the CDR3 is TGCGCCAGCAGCGACCTGACGCGGGGGACGGAGACCCAGTACTTC.

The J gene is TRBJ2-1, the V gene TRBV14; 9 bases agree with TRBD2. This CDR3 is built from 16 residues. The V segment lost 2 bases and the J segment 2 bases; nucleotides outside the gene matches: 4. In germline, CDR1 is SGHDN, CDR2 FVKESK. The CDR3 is CASSQKAGGAYNEQFF. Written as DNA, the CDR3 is TGTGCCAGCAGCCAAAAGGCGGGGGGGGCCTACAATGAGCAGTTCTTC.

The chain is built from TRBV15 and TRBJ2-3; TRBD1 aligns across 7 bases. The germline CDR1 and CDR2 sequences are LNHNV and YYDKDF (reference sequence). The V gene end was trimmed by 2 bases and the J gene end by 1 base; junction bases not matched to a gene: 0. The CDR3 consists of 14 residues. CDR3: CATSRTGGTDTQYF. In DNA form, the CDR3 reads TGTGCCACCAGCAGAACAGGGGGCACAGATACGCAGTATTTT.

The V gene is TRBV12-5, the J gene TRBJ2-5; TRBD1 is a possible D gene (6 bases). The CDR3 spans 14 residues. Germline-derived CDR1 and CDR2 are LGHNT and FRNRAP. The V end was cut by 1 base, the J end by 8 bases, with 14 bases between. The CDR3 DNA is TGTGCTAGTGGTTTGGAACAGGGTCTTTTCACCCAGTACTTC. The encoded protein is CASGLEQGLFTQYF.

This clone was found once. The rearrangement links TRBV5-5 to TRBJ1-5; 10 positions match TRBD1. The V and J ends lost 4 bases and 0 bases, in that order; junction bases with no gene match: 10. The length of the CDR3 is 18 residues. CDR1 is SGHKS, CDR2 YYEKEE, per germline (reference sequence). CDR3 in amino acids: CASSGPGQGPYSNQPQHF. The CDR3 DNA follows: TGTGCCAGCAGCGGTCCGGGACAGGGGCCCTATAGCAATCAGCCCCAGCATTTT.

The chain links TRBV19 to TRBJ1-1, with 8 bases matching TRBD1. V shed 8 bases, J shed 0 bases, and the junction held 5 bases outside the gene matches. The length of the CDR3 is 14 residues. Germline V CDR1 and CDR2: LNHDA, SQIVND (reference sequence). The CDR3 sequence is CASGQGHMNTEAFF. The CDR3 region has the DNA TGTGCCAGTGGACAGGGCCACATGAACACTGAAGCTTTCTTT. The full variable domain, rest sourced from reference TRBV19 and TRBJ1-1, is DGGITQSPKYLFRKEGQNVTLSCEQNLNHDAMYWYRQDPGQGLRLIYYSQIVNDFQKGDIAEGYSVSREKKESFPLTVTSAQKNPTAFYLCASGQGHMNTEAFFGQGTRLTVV.

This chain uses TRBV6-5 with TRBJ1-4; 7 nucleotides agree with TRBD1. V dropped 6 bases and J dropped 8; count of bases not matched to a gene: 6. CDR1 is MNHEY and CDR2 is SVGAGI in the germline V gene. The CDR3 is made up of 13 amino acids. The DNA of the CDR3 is TGTGCCAGCAGCCCTAGGGGGCGAGAAAAACTGTTTTTT. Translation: CASSPRGREKLFF.

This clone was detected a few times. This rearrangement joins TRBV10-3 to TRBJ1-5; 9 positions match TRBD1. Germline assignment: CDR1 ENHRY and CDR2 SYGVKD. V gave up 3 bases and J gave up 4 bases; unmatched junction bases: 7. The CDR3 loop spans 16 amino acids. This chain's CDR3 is CAISDPGQGFNQPQHF. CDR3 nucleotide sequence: TGTGCCATCAGTGACCCGGGACAGGGATTTAATCAGCCCCAGCATTTT.

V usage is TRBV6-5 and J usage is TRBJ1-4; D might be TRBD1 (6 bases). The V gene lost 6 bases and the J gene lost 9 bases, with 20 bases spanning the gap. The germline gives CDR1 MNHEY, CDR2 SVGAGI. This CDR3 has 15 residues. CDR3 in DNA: TGTGCCAGCAGAAAAACCACAGGGCAGGGAAAAAAACTGTTTTTT. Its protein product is CASRKTTGQGKKLFF.

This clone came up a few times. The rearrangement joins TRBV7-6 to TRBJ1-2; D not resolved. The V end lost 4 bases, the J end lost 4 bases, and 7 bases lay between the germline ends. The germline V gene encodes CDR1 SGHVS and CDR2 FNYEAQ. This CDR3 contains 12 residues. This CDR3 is CASSSGGYGYTF. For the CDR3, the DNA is TGTGCCAGCAGCTCAGGTGGCTATGGCTACACCTTC.

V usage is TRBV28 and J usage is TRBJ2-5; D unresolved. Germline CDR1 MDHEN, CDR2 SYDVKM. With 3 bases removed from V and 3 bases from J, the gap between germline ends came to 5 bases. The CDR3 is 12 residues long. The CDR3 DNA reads TGTGCCAGCAGTTTGGAGAAAGAGACCCAGTACTTC. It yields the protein CASSLEKETQYF.

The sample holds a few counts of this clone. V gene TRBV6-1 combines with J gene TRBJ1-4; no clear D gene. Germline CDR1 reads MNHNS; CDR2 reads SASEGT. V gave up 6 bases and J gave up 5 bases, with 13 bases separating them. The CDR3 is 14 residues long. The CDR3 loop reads CASSPRHGNEKLFF. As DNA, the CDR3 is TGTGCCAGCAGCCCCAGGCATGGGAATGAAAAACTGTTTTTT.

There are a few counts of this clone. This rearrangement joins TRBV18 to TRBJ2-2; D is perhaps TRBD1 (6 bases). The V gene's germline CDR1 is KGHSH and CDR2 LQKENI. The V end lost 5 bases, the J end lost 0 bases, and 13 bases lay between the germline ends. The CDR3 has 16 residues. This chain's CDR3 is CASSGQGTTNTGELFF. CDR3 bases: TGTGCCAGCTCAGGGCAGGGGACGACGAACACCGGGGAGCTGTTTTTT.

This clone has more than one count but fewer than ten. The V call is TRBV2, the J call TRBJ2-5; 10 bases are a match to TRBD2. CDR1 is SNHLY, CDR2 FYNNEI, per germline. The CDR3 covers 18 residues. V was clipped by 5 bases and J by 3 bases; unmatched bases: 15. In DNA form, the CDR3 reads TGTGCCAGCAGTACACCCGGGACTAGCGTTCGCCTAAAAGAGACCCAGTACTTC. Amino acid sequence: CASSTPGTSVRLKETQYF.

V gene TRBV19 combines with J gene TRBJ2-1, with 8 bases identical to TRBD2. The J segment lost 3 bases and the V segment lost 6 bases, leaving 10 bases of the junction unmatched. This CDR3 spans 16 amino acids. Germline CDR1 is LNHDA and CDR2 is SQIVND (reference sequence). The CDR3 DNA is TGTGCCAGTAGCCCGCTTCTAGCGGGTGGCTACAATGAGCAGTTCTTC. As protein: CASSPLLAGGYNEQFF.

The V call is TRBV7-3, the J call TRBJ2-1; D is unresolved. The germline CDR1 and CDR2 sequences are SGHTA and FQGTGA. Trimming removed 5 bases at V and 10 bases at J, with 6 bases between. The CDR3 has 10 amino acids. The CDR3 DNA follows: TGTGCCAGCAGCCTCCCCGAGCAGTTCTTC. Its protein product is CASSLPEQFF.

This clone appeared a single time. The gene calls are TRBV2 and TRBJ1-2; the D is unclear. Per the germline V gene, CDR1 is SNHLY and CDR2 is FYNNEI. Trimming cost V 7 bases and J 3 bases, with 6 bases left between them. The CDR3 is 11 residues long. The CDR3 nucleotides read TGTGCCAGCACGCGTTACTATGGCTACACCTTC. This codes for CASTRYYGYTF.

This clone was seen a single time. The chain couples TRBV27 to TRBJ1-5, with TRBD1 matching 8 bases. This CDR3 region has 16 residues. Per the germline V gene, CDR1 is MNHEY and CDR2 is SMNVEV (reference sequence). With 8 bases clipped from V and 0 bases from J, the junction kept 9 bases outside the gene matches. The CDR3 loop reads CASRQTGTGSNQPQHF. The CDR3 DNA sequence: TGTGCCAGCCGCCAAACCGGGACAGGTAGCAATCAGCCCCAGCATTTT.

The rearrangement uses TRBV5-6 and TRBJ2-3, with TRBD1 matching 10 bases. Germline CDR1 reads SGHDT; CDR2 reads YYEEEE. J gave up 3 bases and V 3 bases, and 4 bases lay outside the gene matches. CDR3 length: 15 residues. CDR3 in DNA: TGTGCCAGCAGCTCCGACAGGGGGCGAACAGATACGCAGTATTTT. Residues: CASSSDRGRTDTQYF.

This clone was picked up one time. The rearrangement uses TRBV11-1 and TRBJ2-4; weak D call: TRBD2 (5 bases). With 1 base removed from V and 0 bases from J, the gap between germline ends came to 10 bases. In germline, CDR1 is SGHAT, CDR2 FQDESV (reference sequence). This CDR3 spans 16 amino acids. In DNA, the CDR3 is TGTGCCAGCAGCTTAGGAGGTCTAGCAGCCAAAAACATTCAGTACTTC. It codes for CASSLGGLAAKNIQYF. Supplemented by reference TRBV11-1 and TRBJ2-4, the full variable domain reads EAEVAQSPRYKITEKSQAVAFWCDPISGHATLYWYRQILGQGPELLVQFQDESVVDDSQLPKDRFSAERLKGVDSTLKIQPAELGDSAMYLCASSLGGLAAKNIQYFGAGTRLSVL.

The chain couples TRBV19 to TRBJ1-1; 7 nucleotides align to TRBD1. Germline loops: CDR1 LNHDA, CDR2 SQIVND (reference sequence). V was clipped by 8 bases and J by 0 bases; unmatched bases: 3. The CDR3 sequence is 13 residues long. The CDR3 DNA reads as TGTGCCAGTGGACAGGTCCTGAACACTGAAGCTTTCTTT. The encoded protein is CASGQVLNTEAFF.

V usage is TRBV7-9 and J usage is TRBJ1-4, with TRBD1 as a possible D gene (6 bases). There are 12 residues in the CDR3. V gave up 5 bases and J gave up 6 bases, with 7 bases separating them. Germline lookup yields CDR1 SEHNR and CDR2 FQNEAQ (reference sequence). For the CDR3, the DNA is TGTGCCAGCAGCGCAGGGGATGAAAAACTGTTTTTT. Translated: CASSAGDEKLFF.